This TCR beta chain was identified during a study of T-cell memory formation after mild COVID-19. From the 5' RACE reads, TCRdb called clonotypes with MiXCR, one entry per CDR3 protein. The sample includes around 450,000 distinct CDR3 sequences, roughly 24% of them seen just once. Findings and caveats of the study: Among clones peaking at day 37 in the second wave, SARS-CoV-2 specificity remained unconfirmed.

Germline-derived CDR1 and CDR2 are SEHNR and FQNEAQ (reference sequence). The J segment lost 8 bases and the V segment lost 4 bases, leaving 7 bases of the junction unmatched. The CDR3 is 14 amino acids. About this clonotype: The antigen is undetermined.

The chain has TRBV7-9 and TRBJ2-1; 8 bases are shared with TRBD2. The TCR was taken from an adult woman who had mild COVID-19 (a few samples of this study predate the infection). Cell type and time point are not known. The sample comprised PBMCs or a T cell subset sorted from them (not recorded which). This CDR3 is CASSSWTSRDEQFF. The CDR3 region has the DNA TGTGCCAGCAGCTCCTGGACTAGCAGGGATGAGCAGTTCTTC.